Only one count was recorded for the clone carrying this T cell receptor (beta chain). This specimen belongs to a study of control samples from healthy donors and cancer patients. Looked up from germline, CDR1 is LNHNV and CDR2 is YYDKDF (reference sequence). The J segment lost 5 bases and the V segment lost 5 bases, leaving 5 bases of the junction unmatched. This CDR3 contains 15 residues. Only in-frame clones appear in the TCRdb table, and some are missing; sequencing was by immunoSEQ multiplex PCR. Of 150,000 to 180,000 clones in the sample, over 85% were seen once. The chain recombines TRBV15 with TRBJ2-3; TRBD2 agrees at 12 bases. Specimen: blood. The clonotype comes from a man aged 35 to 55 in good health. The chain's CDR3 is CATSSQLAGGDTQYF. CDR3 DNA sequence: TGTGCCACCAGCTCCCAACTAGCGGGGGGAGATACGCAGTATTTT.